A single sample is the source of the 28 T cell receptor beta chains below, sequenced in a study of blood T cell repertoires in COVID-19. Repertoires were generated with immunoSEQ multiplex PCR, while TCRdb's copy carries only in-frame clones and drops some. The sample lists about 200,000 clones, around 84% occurring once. The sequenced sample consisted of peripheral blood. The receptors here all came from a human donor in a cohort sampled during active COVID-19.

The chain has TRBV10-1 and TRBJ1-2; a weak D match, TRBD1 (5 bases). CDR3 length: 16 residues. V lost 6 bases to trimming and J lost 2 bases, with 19 bases between them. In germline, CDR1 is WNHNN, CDR2 SYGVQD (reference sequence). CDR3 amino acids: CASRSPGVEGNYGYTF. CDR3 in DNA: TGCGCCAGCAGGAGTCCGGGGGTCGAGGGGAACTATGGCTACACCTTC.

V is TRBV7-2 and J is TRBJ1-3; D unclear. Germline V gene data show CDR1 as SGHTA and CDR2 as FQGNSA. V lost 1 base to trimming and J lost 0 bases, with 13 bases between them. This CDR3 contains 17 residues. CDR3 loop: CASSLGGSSRSGNTIYF. The CDR3, as DNA: TGTGCCAGCAGCTTAGGTGGATCTAGTCGCTCTGGAAACACCATATATTTT.

This chain links TRBV27 with TRBJ2-1, with TRBD2 identical over 9 bases. Germline CDR1 is MNHEY and CDR2 is SMNVEV (reference sequence). CDR3 length: 14 residues. After removal of 9 bases from V and 6 bases from J, the junction contained 9 bases not matched to a gene. CDR3: CARQKGLAFNEQFF. CDR3 nucleotide sequence: TGTGCCAGGCAAAAGGGACTAGCTTTCAATGAGCAGTTCTTC.

The table lists this clone with a few counts. The chain has TRBV2 and TRBJ2-5; D gene ambiguous. The CDR3 covers 12 residues. V was pared by 5 bases and J by 5 bases, with 9 bases between. Germline CDR1 reads SNHLY; CDR2 reads FYNNEI. The CDR3 sequence: CASSSVRETQYF. CDR3 coding DNA: TGTGCCAGCAGTTCGGTTCGGGAGACCCAGTACTTC.

This clone came up many times. This sequence joins TRBV6-5 and TRBJ1-1; D is perhaps TRBD1 (5 bases). Germline values: CDR1 MNHEY, CDR2 SVGAGI. The CDR3 is 15 residues long. The ends were cut back, 0 bases at V and 0 bases at J, with 8 bases in the middle. For the CDR3, the DNA is TGTGCCAGCAGTTACTCGGCAGGGATGAACACTGAAGCTTTCTTT. Encoded protein: CASSYSAGMNTEAFF.

Only one count was recorded for this clone. The chain links TRBV29-1 to TRBJ2-5, with TRBD2 matching over 13 bases. The V gene end was trimmed by 6 bases and the J gene end by 5 bases; junction bases not matched to a gene: 6. The CDR3 is made up of 14 amino acids. Germline loops: CDR1 SQVTM, CDR2 ANQGSEA. CDR3 region: CSVTTSGRSETQYF. In DNA form, the CDR3 reads TGCAGCGTAACGACTAGCGGGAGGTCCGAGACCCAGTACTTC.

The J gene is TRBJ2-7, the V gene TRBV5-1; D is perhaps TRBD2 (6 bases). Trimming shortened V by 5 bases and J by 6 bases, and 9 bases separated the two germline ends. CDR1 is SGHRS and CDR2 is YFSETQ in the germline V gene. The length of the CDR3 is 11 residues. CDR3 nucleotides: TGCGCCAGCAGAACCGGGGGCGAGCAGTACTTC. Protein sequence: CASRTGGEQYF.

The chain uses TRBV13 and TRBJ1-1, with unresolved D. The CDR3 consists of 11 residues. Germline CDR1 and CDR2: PRHDT and FYEKMQ (reference sequence). Trimming cost V 5 bases and J 5 bases, with 6 bases left between them. In nucleotides, the CDR3 is TGTGCCAGCAGCACACCTACTGAAGCTTTCTTT. This translates into CASSTPTEAFF.

This clone was observed a few times. V is TRBV2 and J is TRBJ1-2, with a tentative D call TRBD1 (5 bases). Trimming pared 7 bases from V and 4 bases from J, leaving 16 bases between. Germline lookup yields CDR1 SNHLY and CDR2 FYNNEI. This CDR3 has 14 amino acids. The CDR3 reads CASTDTGLGYGYTF. The CDR3 coding sequence is TGTGCCAGCACCGACACAGGTTTAGGCTATGGCTACACCTTC. The complete variable domain, with remaining parts taken from reference TRBV2 and TRBJ1-2, reads EPEVTQTPSHQVTQMGQEVILRCVPISNHLYFYWYRQILGQKVEFLVSFYNNEISEKSEIFDDQFSVERPDGSNFTLKIRSTKLEDSAMYFCASTDTGLGYGYTFGSGTRLTVV.

The rearrangement joins TRBV10-2 to TRBJ2-2, with TRBD2 matching 8 bases. V shed 3 bases and J 1 base; nucleotides not matched to a gene: 1. This CDR3 is 15 amino acids long. Per the germline V gene, CDR1 is WSHSY and CDR2 is SAAADI. The CDR3 spells CASSDSGGNTGELFF. The DNA for the CDR3 is TGCGCCAGCAGTGACAGCGGGGGGAACACCGGGGAGCTGTTTTTT.

DNA of the CDR3: TGCAGCGTTGAAGGCACAGGGGGCATGGCAGATACGCAGTATTTT. Its translation: CSVEGTGGMADTQYF. The chain recombines TRBV29-1 with TRBJ2-3, with 9 bases that match TRBD1. The CDR3 contains 15 residues. Germline lookup yields CDR1 SQVTM and CDR2 ANQGSEA. The junction had 6 bases not matched to a gene; V was cut back by 1 base and J by 4 bases.

This clone was observed a single time. The J gene is TRBJ2-2, the V gene TRBV18; 11 bases fit TRBD2. V lost 2 bases to trimming and J lost 0 bases; unmatched junction nucleotides: 5. CDR1 is KGHSH, CDR2 LQKENI, per germline. This CDR3 has 18 amino acids. The CDR3 sequence is CASSPVLAGGSNTGELFF. The CDR3 nucleotides are TGTGCCAGCTCACCAGTCCTAGCGGGAGGTTCGAACACCGGGGAGCTGTTTTTT. The full variable domain, with the rest looked up from reference TRBV18 and TRBJ2-2, is NAGVMQNPRHLVRRRGQEARLRCSPMKGHSHVYWYRQLPEEGLKFMVYLQKENIIDESGMPKERFSAEFPKEGPSILRIQQVVRGDSAAYFCASSPVLAGGSNTGELFFGEGSRLTVL.

The rearrangement links TRBV28 to TRBJ2-2; 9 bases agree with TRBD2. J gave up 6 bases and V 3 bases, and 8 bases lay outside the gene matches. CDR1 and CDR2 (germline): MDHEN, SYDVKM. The CDR3 has 16 amino acids. The CDR3 nucleotides read TGTGCCAGCAGTTTGCCCAGCGGGAGGAGGGCCGGGGAGCTGTTTTTT. It yields the protein CASSLPSGRRAGELFF.

This clone was observed a handful of times. The V gene is TRBV19, the J gene TRBJ2-7, with TRBD2 matching over 11 bases. Germline loops: CDR1 LNHDA, CDR2 SQIVND (reference sequence). Trimming took 3 bases from V and 3 from J; bases not matched to a gene: 1. The CDR3 extends over 14 amino acids. CDR3 coding DNA: TGTGCCAGTAGTATCACTAGCGGGAGCTACGAGCAGTACTTC. Translation: CASSITSGSYEQYF.

This chain links TRBV5-6 with TRBJ2-7, with 15 bases lining up with TRBD2. The trim removed 4 bases at V and 2 bases at J, leaving 4 bases unmatched. The CDR3 consists of 16 residues. The germline gives CDR1 SGHDT, CDR2 YYEEEE. In DNA form, the CDR3 reads TGTGCCAGCAGCGAATGGACTAGCGGGAGGGCCTACGAGCAGTACTTC. Amino acid sequence: CASSEWTSGRAYEQYF.

The chain recombines TRBV19 with TRBJ2-7, with 7 nucleotides matching TRBD1. Germline CDR1 LNHDA, CDR2 SQIVND (reference sequence). J lost 3 bases, V lost 9 bases, and 8 bases had no gene match. This CDR3 is 13 amino acids long. This chain's CDR3 is CASGRDSYYEQYF. As DNA, the CDR3 is TGTGCCAGCGGACGGGACAGCTACTACGAGCAGTACTTC.

V usage is TRBV4-1 and J usage is TRBJ2-1, with 9 bases that match TRBD2. This CDR3 is built from 14 residues. V shed 0 bases and J 11 bases; nucleotides not matched to a gene: 5. From germline, CDR1 is MGHRA and CDR2 YSYEKL. The CDR3 DNA reads TGCGCCAGCAGCCAAGATCCAGCGGGAGGTAAGCAGTTCTTC. Encoded protein: CASSQDPAGGKQFF.

The chain employs TRBV5-1 and TRBJ2-6; no definite D call. Germline V gene sequence: CDR1 SGHRS, CDR2 YFSETQ. The CDR3 contains 16 residues. The ends were cut back, 0 bases at V and 0 bases at J, with 7 bases in the middle. The DNA of the CDR3 is TGCGCCAGCAGCTTGGACAGTCCCTCTGGGGCCAACGTCCTGACTTTC. As protein: CASSLDSPSGANVLTF.

The chain joins TRBV19 to TRBJ1-4; D is ambiguous. Germline CDR1 and CDR2: LNHDA and SQIVND (reference sequence). V was trimmed by 4 bases and J by 0 bases, leaving 9 bases between them. This CDR3 spans 15 amino acids. CDR3 nucleotides: TGTGCCAGTAGTACGCGCCGCGCAACTAATGAAAAACTGTTTTTT. Encoded protein: CASSTRRATNEKLFF.

The chain uses TRBV5-1 and TRBJ1-2; D is unresolved. Deletions cut 4 bases from V and 4 bases from J, with 11 bases between. The CDR3 is 13 amino acids. From germline, CDR1 is SGHRS and CDR2 YFSETQ. The CDR3 region is CASSSARFYGYTF. CDR3 bases: TGCGCCAGCAGCAGCGCACGGTTCTATGGCTACACCTTC.

The chain links TRBV19 to TRBJ1-1, with TRBD1 matching over 7 bases. The CDR3 sequence is 13 residues long. Unmatched junction bases numbered 6, after V lost 0 bases and J lost 11 bases. The germline V gene encodes CDR1 LNHDA and CDR2 SQIVND (reference sequence). This CDR3 reads CASSIDSTGAAFF. The CDR3 coding sequence is TGTGCCAGTAGTATAGATTCTACAGGGGCGGCTTTCTTT.

This chain connects TRBV5-4 to TRBJ2-1; 8 nucleotides agree with TRBD2. V dropped 5 bases and J dropped 5; count of bases not matched to a gene: 9. The germline V gene has CDR1 SGHNT and CDR2 YYREEE (reference sequence). This CDR3 contains 15 residues. The CDR3 nucleotides are TGTGCCAGCAGATCGACTAGCGTAGCCGACAATGAGCAGTTCTTC. Its translation is CASRSTSVADNEQFF.

This clone was observed a handful of times. The J gene is TRBJ2-3, the V gene TRBV30; 12 nucleotides match TRBD2. This CDR3 region has 21 residues. Trimming removed 1 base from V and 0 bases from J; junction bases left unmatched: 17. The germline CDR1 and CDR2 sequences are GTSNPN and SVGIG (reference sequence). The CDR3 region has the DNA TGTGCCTGGAGTGCCCTTAGGGTGACTAGCGGGAGAGGGGGTAGCACAGATACGCAGTATTTT. This translates into CAWSALRVTSGRGGSTDTQYF.

This sequence joins TRBV28 and TRBJ2-7, with D possibly TRBD2 on 6 matching bases. This CDR3 region has 15 residues. The V end was cut by 3 bases, the J end by 2 bases, with 14 bases between. Germline lookup yields CDR1 MDHEN and CDR2 SYDVKM. This CDR3 is CASSFGVGGPYEQYF. The CDR3 nucleotides read TGTGCCAGCAGTTTCGGTGTTGGAGGGCCCTACGAGCAGTACTTC.

In this sample, this clone turned up once. As DNA, the CDR3 is TGTGCCAGCTCCGGCCCTAGGAAGAACACTGAAGCTTTCTTT. Translating it yields CASSGPRKNTEAFF. The V call is TRBV18, the J call TRBJ1-1; D call uncertain. The CDR3 totals 14 residues. Germline loops: CDR1 KGHSH, CDR2 LQKENI. With 6 bases removed from V and 1 base from J, the gap between germline ends came to 12 bases.

The chain links TRBV5-6 to TRBJ1-5, with 8 positions matching TRBD1. The ends lost 0 bases at V and 3 bases at J; junction bases unmatched: 2. Germline V lookup: CDR1 SGHDT, CDR2 YYEEEE. The CDR3 loop spans 15 amino acids. Written as DNA, the CDR3 is TGTGCCAGCAGCTTGGGGGACAGGCCCAATCAGCCCCAGCATTTT. It specifies CASSLGDRPNQPQHF.

CDR3 in DNA: TGTGCCACCAGTGATCAGACTAGCACGGTCAATGAGCAGTTCTTC. This translates into CATSDQTSTVNEQFF. The J gene is TRBJ2-1, the V gene TRBV24-1; 7 bases align to TRBD2. The germline V gene encodes CDR1 KGHDR and CDR2 SFDVKD. Losses at the gene ends were 3 bases for V and 6 bases for J; bases not matched to a gene: 7. There are 15 residues in the CDR3.

The chain carries TRBV7-2 and TRBJ1-1; no clear D gene. The CDR3 totals 14 residues. Germline assignment: CDR1 SGHTA and CDR2 FQGNSA. The V gene lost 5 bases and the J gene lost 8 bases, with 18 bases spanning the gap. The CDR3 here is CASSPLRGRSEAFF. The CDR3 nucleotides read TGTGCCAGCAGCCCCCTGAGAGGGAGGTCGGAAGCTTTCTTT.